The 28 T cell receptor beta chains reported below all come from one sample, sequenced in a study of shared clonotypes between healthy human individuals. TCRdb's table, derived via immunoSEQ multiplex PCR, lists solely in-frame clones and lacks some. The table includes about 700,000 clones, approximately 74% detected once. Specimen: memory CD4+ T cells sorted from blood. Subset given: CD45RA-negative fraction. The receptors here all came from a woman aged 25 to 39 in good health.

This chain connects TRBV18 to TRBJ2-7; the match to TRBD2 covers 7 bases. CDR1 KGHSH and CDR2 LQKENI come from the germline V gene. The CDR3 covers 14 residues. Unmatched junction bases numbered 4, after V lost 5 bases and J lost 0 bases. DNA for the CDR3: TGTGCCAGCTCAGCGGGACTAAGCTCCTACGAGCAGTACTTC. Protein product: CASSAGLSSYEQYF.

This rearrangement joins TRBV28 to TRBJ2-1; 11 nucleotides line up with TRBD1. The CDR3 has 23 amino acids. In germline, CDR1 is MDHEN, CDR2 SYDVKM. V lost 8 bases, J lost 0 bases, and 27 bases stayed unmatched. The CDR3 is CASGRGQGVEREPFLSSYNEQFF. CDR3 coding DNA: TGTGCCAGCGGACGGGGACAGGGGGTCGAGCGGGAACCTTTCTTGAGCTCCTACAATGAGCAGTTCTTC.

The V gene is TRBV6-5, the J gene TRBJ1-2; D is perhaps TRBD1 (6 bases). Deletions cut 2 bases from V and 2 bases from J, with 9 bases between. The CDR3 length is 14 residues. Germline V gene data show CDR1 as MNHEY and CDR2 as SVGAGI. The CDR3 bases are TGTGCCAGCAGTTACAGAGGGGGGAACTATGGCTACACCTTC. This codes for CASSYRGGNYGYTF.

CDR3 in DNA: TGTGCCAGCAGCTTAAGGGGCAACCAGGGCTCCTACGAGCAGTACTTC. Encoded protein: CASSLRGNQGSYEQYF. The chain combines TRBV7-2 with TRBJ2-7, with D possibly TRBD1 on 5 matching bases. Looked up from germline, CDR1 is SGHTA and CDR2 is FQGNSA. Trimming pared 2 bases from V and 0 bases from J, leaving 14 bases between. CDR3 length: 16 amino acids. Filled out from reference TRBV7-2 and TRBJ2-7, the complete variable domain reads GAGVSQSPSNKVTEKGKDVELRCDPISGHTALYWYRQSLGQGLEFLIYFQGNSAPDKSGLPSDRFSAERTGGSVSTLTIQRTQQEDSAVYLCASSLRGNQGSYEQYFGPGTRLTVT.

This sequence joins TRBV6-5 and TRBJ1-5; no clear D. This CDR3 contains 15 residues. Trimming removed 4 bases at V and 4 bases at J, with 14 bases between. Germline V gene data show CDR1 as MNHEY and CDR2 as SVGAGI. The CDR3 DNA follows: TGTGCCAGCAGTTCCCTGAAAGGTTATAATCAGCCCCAGCATTTT. It codes for CASSSLKGYNQPQHF.

This chain connects TRBV5-6 to TRBJ2-3, with a possible D match to TRBD2 (6 bases). CDR1 is SGHDT and CDR2 is YYEEEE in the germline V gene. V was shortened by 0 bases and J by 5 bases, with 25 bases between the two germline ends. CDR3 length equals 19 residues. CDR3 bases: TGTGCCAGCAGCTTGGGTTCAGGGCGGTTAGGCCAGGGAGGAGATACGCAGTATTTT. This gives the protein CASSLGSGRLGQGGDTQYF.

As to this clone: The sample contains more than one DNA sequence encoding this CDR3. V is TRBV5-1 and J is TRBJ2-1, with 11 bases that match TRBD2. V dropped 4 bases and J dropped 4; count of bases not matched to a gene: 1. The CDR3 spans 14 residues. Per the germline V gene, CDR1 is SGHRS and CDR2 is YFSETQ. CDR3 residues: CASSTSGSYNEQFF. The DNA for the CDR3 is TGCGCCAGCAGCACTAGCGGGAGTTACAATGAGCAGTTCTTC.

The table lists this clone with a count of one. The chain has TRBV11-1 and TRBJ2-1, with TRBD2 matching over 12 bases. J was trimmed by 9 bases and V by 0 bases; bases with no gene match: 6. This CDR3 contains 16 residues. The germline V gene encodes CDR1 SGHAT and CDR2 FQDESV (reference sequence). The chain's CDR3 is CASSLALAGGPAEQFF. CDR3 nucleotide sequence: TGTGCCAGCAGCTTAGCGCTAGCGGGAGGGCCGGCTGAGCAGTTCTTC.

The chain uses TRBV5-4 and TRBJ2-3; TRBD1 is a possible D gene (6 bases). Germline assignment: CDR1 SGHNT and CDR2 YYREEE (reference sequence). V lost 6 bases to trimming and J lost 4 bases, with 18 bases between them. CDR3 size: 15 residues. The CDR3 protein is CASTIGGKMADTQYF. CDR3 DNA: TGTGCCAGCACCATAGGGGGAAAGATGGCAGATACGCAGTATTTT.

The DNA of the CDR3 is TGTGCCATCAGGCCATCGGACAGGGGGGAGGAGACCCAGTACTTC. Its translation: CAIRPSDRGEETQYF. The gene calls are TRBV10-3 and TRBJ2-5, with 10 bases aligning to TRBD1. The CDR3 runs 15 residues. After removal of 6 bases from V and 5 bases from J, the junction contained 9 bases not matched to a gene. Germline CDR1 and CDR2: ENHRY and SYGVKD.

The gene calls are TRBV27 and TRBJ1-2; perhaps TRBD1 as D (6 bases). The CDR3 runs 14 residues. Germline V gives CDR1 MNHEY, CDR2 SMNVEV (reference sequence). V was shortened by 0 bases and J by 8 bases, with 13 bases between the two germline ends. The CDR3 nucleotides read TGTGCCAGCAGTTTATCGGGGGGCAGGGAAGGCTACACCTTC. This sequence encodes CASSLSGGREGYTF.

This rearrangement joins TRBV6-5 to TRBJ1-2, with 7 positions matching TRBD1. This CDR3 comprises 14 residues. V lost 5 bases to trimming and J lost 1 base; unmatched junction nucleotides: 4. Germline V gene sequence: CDR1 MNHEY, CDR2 SVGAGI. CDR3 amino acids: CASSLQGVNYGYTF. The CDR3 nucleotides read TGTGCCAGCAGTCTCCAGGGGGTTAACTATGGCTACACCTTC.

The rearrangement uses TRBV19 and TRBJ2-6; D not resolved. This CDR3 has 17 residues. Trimming took 4 bases from V and 2 from J, leaving 15 bases between them. The V gene's germline CDR1 is LNHDA and CDR2 SQIVND (reference sequence). This CDR3 reads CASSRIVLSAGANVLTF. The CDR3 coding sequence is TGTGCCAGTAGTAGGATCGTTCTTAGTGCTGGGGCCAACGTCCTGACTTTC.

A few counts support this clone. The chain combines TRBV5-5 with TRBJ1-1, with a tentative D call TRBD1 (5 bases). This CDR3 is built from 15 residues. The germline CDR1 and CDR2 sequences are SGHKS and YYEKEE (reference sequence). The V end lost 4 bases, the J end lost 2 bases, and 15 bases lay between the germline ends. This chain's CDR3 is CASSVTGTPNTEAFF. CDR3 nucleotide sequence: TGTGCCAGCAGCGTGACCGGGACCCCTAACACTGAAGCTTTCTTT.

As DNA, the CDR3 is TGTGCCAGCTTGGATGGGGGCTCTGGAAACACCATATATTTT. Protein: CASLDGGSGNTIYF. The chain carries TRBV5-8 and TRBJ1-3, with D perhaps TRBD1 (5 bases). This CDR3 region has 14 residues. Germline lookup yields CDR1 SGHTS and CDR2 YDEGEE. Trimming shortened V by 7 bases and J by 0 bases, and 11 bases separated the two germline ends.

The V gene is TRBV27, the J gene TRBJ1-4, with D possibly TRBD1 on 5 matching bases. The CDR3 spans 14 residues. In germline, CDR1 is MNHEY, CDR2 SMNVEV (reference sequence). Trimming shortened V by 11 bases and J by 8 bases, and 21 bases separated the two germline ends. The CDR3 DNA reads TGTGCCTCAGCCCCATGGGGGGTCGGGGAAAAACTGTTTTTT. This gives the protein CASAPWGVGEKLFF.

This clone has a handful of counts. Other DNA sequences in the same sample also yield this CDR3. CDR3 DNA: TGTGCCAGCAGCCCGGGACAGGCGCCAAACATTCAGTACTTC. Residues: CASSPGQAPNIQYF. The chain couples TRBV7-2 to TRBJ2-4; 8 bases fit TRBD1. The CDR3 is 14 residues long. With 5 bases clipped from V and 6 bases from J, the junction kept 6 bases outside the gene matches. Germline values: CDR1 SGHTA, CDR2 FQGNSA.

This clone has more than one count but fewer than ten. V and J are TRBV4-2 and TRBJ2-3; 8 bases are shared with TRBD2. Germline lookup yields CDR1 LGHNA and CDR2 YNFKEQ. The CDR3 spans 15 residues. V trimming: 2 bases; J trimming: 2 bases; junction bases outside the gene matches: 3. The CDR3 DNA reads as TGTGCCAGCAGCCAACGGGAGGGGGACACAGATACGCAGTATTTT. This translates into CASSQREGDTDTQYF.

This clone has a single count. Different DNA sequences within this sample yield the same CDR3. The genes are TRBV28 and TRBJ2-5; D gene ambiguous. From germline, CDR1 is MDHEN and CDR2 SYDVKM. The CDR3 loop spans 10 amino acids. V lost 6 bases to trimming and J lost 4 bases, with 3 bases between them. CDR3 DNA: TGTGCCAGCAGATCAGAGACCCAGTACTTC. This codes for CASRSETQYF.

The sample holds a few counts of this clone. CDR3 nucleotide sequence: TGTGCCAGTAGGCCACTAGCGGGAGTTGGTGAGCAGTTCTTC. This codes for CASRPLAGVGEQFF. V and J are TRBV19 and TRBJ2-1, with TRBD2 matching over 11 bases. After removal of 6 bases from V and 9 bases from J, the junction contained 7 bases not matched to a gene. Germline CDR1 is LNHDA and CDR2 is SQIVND (reference sequence). The CDR3 spans 14 residues.

The chain links TRBV27 to TRBJ1-2; the match to TRBD1 covers 7 bases. The junction had 9 bases not matched to a gene; V was cut back by 10 bases and J by 1 base. This CDR3 is built from 14 residues. Germline CDR1 MNHEY, CDR2 SMNVEV (reference sequence). In nucleotides, the CDR3 is TGTGCCACAAGGGGGCGCGGACTTAACTATGGCTACACCTTC. Translation: CATRGRGLNYGYTF.

This chain links TRBV6-1 with TRBJ2-7; the match to TRBD1 covers 7 bases. The CDR3 is 15 residues long. Trimming removed 2 bases from V and 4 bases from J; junction bases left unmatched: 8. Germline V CDR1 and CDR2: MNHNS, SASEGT. CDR3 DNA: TGTGCCAGCAGTGAATCCGGGACAGAGAGATACGAGCAGTACTTC. It codes for CASSESGTERYEQYF.

V gene TRBV4-1 combines with J gene TRBJ2-6, with unresolved D. The CDR3 totals 15 residues. The V and J ends lost 5 bases and 0 bases respectively, with 8 bases between them. Germline V gene sequence: CDR1 MGHRA, CDR2 YSYEKL. The CDR3 DNA sequence: TGCGCCAGCAGCTCCAGGCGCTCTGGGGCCAACGTCCTGACTTTC. Translated, it gives CASSSRRSGANVLTF.

The chain couples TRBV6-5 to TRBJ2-3, with 7 bases that match TRBD2. After removal of 6 bases from V and 2 bases from J, the junction contained 8 bases not matched to a gene. This CDR3 spans 15 amino acids. In germline, CDR1 is MNHEY, CDR2 SVGAGI. CDR3 sequence reads: CASRRDYQITDTQYF. The CDR3 DNA reads TGTGCCAGCAGAAGGGACTACCAAATCACAGATACGCAGTATTTT.

This clone was picked up many times. The V gene is TRBV6-4, the J gene TRBJ1-1, with unresolved D. V shed 3 bases and J shed 7 bases, with 15 bases lying between them. There are 14 residues in the CDR3. Germline-derived CDR1 and CDR2 are MRHNA and SNTAGT. The CDR3: CASSESPLLGEAFF. CDR3 DNA sequence: TGTGCCAGCAGTGAGAGTCCCCTTCTTGGTGAAGCTTTCTTT.

This clone was detected only once. The genes are TRBV7-2 and TRBJ1-2, with TRBD1 identical over 7 bases. Germline V gene lookup returns CDR1 SGHTA and CDR2 FQGNSA. J was trimmed by 0 bases and V by 3 bases; bases with no gene match: 4. The CDR3 has 15 residues. In DNA form, the CDR3 reads TGTGCCAGCAGCTTGAATCAGGGGGCTAACTATGGCTACACCTTC. Protein product: CASSLNQGANYGYTF.

V gene TRBV5-8 combines with J gene TRBJ2-1; tentatively, D is TRBD1 or TRBD2 (6 bases each). Trimming left V 1 base short and J 9 bases short, with 17 bases between. The length of the CDR3 is 15 residues. The germline gives CDR1 SGHTS, CDR2 YDEGEE. Here the CDR3 DNA reads TGTGCCAGCAGCTTGAAGTTCTGGGGGGCGAGTGAGCAGTTCTTC. This sequence encodes CASSLKFWGASEQFF.

The V gene is TRBV10-3, the J gene TRBJ1-1; the match to TRBD1 covers 11 bases. The germline gives CDR1 ENHRY, CDR2 SYGVKD. V shed 0 bases and J 4 bases; nucleotides not matched to a gene: 1. This CDR3 contains 15 residues. The CDR3 is CAISESGQGVTEAFF. The DNA of the CDR3 is TGTGCCATCAGTGAGTCGGGACAGGGGGTCACTGAAGCTTTCTTT.